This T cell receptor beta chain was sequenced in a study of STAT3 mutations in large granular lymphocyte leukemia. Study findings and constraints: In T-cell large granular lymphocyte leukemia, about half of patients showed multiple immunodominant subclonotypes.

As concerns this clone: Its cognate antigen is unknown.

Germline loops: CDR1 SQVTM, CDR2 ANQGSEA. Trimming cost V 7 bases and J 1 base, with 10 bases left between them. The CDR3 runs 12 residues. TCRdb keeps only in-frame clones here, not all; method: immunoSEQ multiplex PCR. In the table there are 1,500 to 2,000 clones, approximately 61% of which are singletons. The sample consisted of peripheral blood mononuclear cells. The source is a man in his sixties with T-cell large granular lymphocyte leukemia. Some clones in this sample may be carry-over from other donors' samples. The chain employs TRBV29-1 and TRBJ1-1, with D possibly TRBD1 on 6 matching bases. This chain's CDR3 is CSATQGNTEAFF. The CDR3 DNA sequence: TGCAGCGCTACACAGGGGAACACTGAAGCTTTCTTT.